This T cell receptor beta chain was profiled in a study of CD8 T cells in ankylosing spondylitis. The CDR3 sequence is 17 residues long. J gave up 2 bases and V 0 bases, and 5 bases lay outside the gene matches. Germline V gene sequence: CDR1 SEHNR, CDR2 FQNEAQ (reference sequence). Quantitative barcoded 5'-RACE was used to prepare TCR beta libraries. From the 5' RACE reads, TCRdb called clonotypes with MiXCR, one entry per CDR3 protein. The sample has some 220,000 distinct CDR3 sequences; about 7% are singletons. General study results and limits: Prior work had noted some motif variants in reactive arthritis blood and synovial fluid. One TCR beta motif, made up of roughly 8 highly homologous variants, appeared characteristic of ankylosing spondylitis blood.

This clonotype was found a few times. Its antigen is not known. J is TRBJ2-3 and V is TRBV7-9, with TRBD2 identical over 10 bases. The specimen was blood, either unsorted or a sorted T cell fraction (not recorded which). The receptor comes from a male donor with ankylosing spondylitis. DNA for the CDR3: TGTGCCAGCAGCTTAGCTAAAGGACTAGCGGACACAGATACGCAGTATTTT. Amino acid sequence: CASSLAKGLADTDTQYF.